Described below is a single TCR beta chain sequence and its context. The antigen remains unidentified. The data stem from a study of T cell responses to AZD1222 COVID-19 vaccine. Study results and caveats: Spike-specific TCR breadth and depth both grew after two AZD1222 doses. Repertoires in all cases were sampled only once the peak T cell response had passed.

Germline lookup yields CDR1 SGHKS and CDR2 YYEKEE (reference sequence). The CDR3 is made up of 15 amino acids. Losses at the gene ends were 4 bases for V and 6 bases for J; bases not matched to a gene: 7. Assay used: immunoSEQ multiplex PCR; TCRdb lists only in-frame clones, some missing. The sample includes about 94,000 clones, nearly 90% seen only once; the top ten take roughly 15%. This sample comprised peripheral blood, obtained on day 0 of AZD1222 vaccination. The chain employs TRBV5-5 and TRBJ1-4; 9 bases are shared with TRBD1. The receptor was isolated from an adult in good health. The CDR3 loop is CASSHPGQGDEKLFF. The CDR3 region has the DNA TGTGCCAGCAGCCACCCGGGACAGGGCGATGAAAAACTGTTTTTT.